One sample yielded the 15 T cell receptor beta chains listed below, sequenced in a study of T cell repertoires in cytomegalovirus infection. A single record per CDR3 protein comes from TCRdb applying MiXCR to the reads. Of 570,000 or so distinct CDR3 sequences listed, around 40% were seen once; the top ten hold 40% to 60%. No antigens are known for them. The sequenced sample was cultured PBMCs, obtained from culture after CMV antigen stimulation. Every receptor here comes from a human donor in good health (CMV status not recorded). Some clones in this sample may be carry-over from other donors' samples.

The chain has TRBV7-9 and TRBJ1-5; D remains unclear. Germline V lookup: CDR1 SEHNR, CDR2 FQNEAQ (reference sequence). The CDR3 is 13 amino acids. V was cut by 8 bases and J by 1 base, with 9 bases left in between. In DNA form, the CDR3 reads TGTGCCAGCGCCCAAGGGAGCAATCAGCCCCAGCATTTT. Translated, it gives CASAQGSNQPQHF.

The rearrangement links TRBV4-1 to TRBJ2-5, with D perhaps matching TRBD1 (6 bases). The V and J ends lost 3 bases and 5 bases respectively, with 31 bases between them. CDR1 is MGHRA, CDR2 YSYEKL, per germline. The CDR3 has 20 residues. The CDR3 region is CASSHRVVRGTPTRTETQYF. The CDR3 nucleotides are TGCGCCAGCAGCCATCGGGTTGTAAGGGGGACACCCACTAGAACCGAGACCCAGTACTTC.

The chain couples TRBV10-3 to TRBJ2-7; 10 bases match TRBD1. J was trimmed by 1 base and V by 7 bases; bases with no gene match: 7. The CDR3 is 15 residues long. CDR1 and CDR2 from the germline V gene are ENHRY and SYGVKD. CDR3 residues: CAITAGQGGSYEQYF. Here the CDR3 DNA reads TGTGCCATCACCGCCGGACAGGGGGGGTCCTACGAGCAGTACTTC.

The rearrangement links TRBV4-3 to TRBJ2-7; 7 bases map to TRBD2. V trimming: 0 bases; J trimming: 1 base; junction bases outside the gene matches: 3. The germline CDR1 and CDR2 sequences are LGHNA and YSLEER. CDR3 length: 15 amino acids. The CDR3 DNA follows: TGCGCCAGCAGCCAAGATCCAGCGGGATCCTACGAGCAGTACTTC. This codes for CASSQDPAGSYEQYF.

About this clonotype itself: The junction and the germline gene differ at one end; a read error may be behind it. The chain joins TRBV5-1 to TRBJ2-7; D might be TRBD1 or TRBD2, each matching 6 bases. CDR3 length: 19 residues. Germline V gene lookup returns CDR1 SGHRS and CDR2 YFSETQ. The CDR3 nucleotides are TGCGCCAGCAGCCTCCCTAGGAGGGGGTTTAATACCACTTTCCCCCGATGGAACTTC. It specifies CASSLPRRGFNTTFPRWNF.

This chain uses TRBV27 with TRBJ2-1, with 15 bases that match TRBD2. The trim removed 9 bases at V and 2 bases at J, leaving 8 bases unmatched. CDR1 and CDR2 (germline): MNHEY, SMNVEV (reference sequence). The CDR3 runs 17 residues. The DNA for the CDR3 is TGTGCCAGTAGAGGACTAGCGGGAGGGTCGACCTACAATGAGCAGTTCTTC. It codes for CASRGLAGGSTYNEQFF.

A word on this clonotype: A junction end diverges from the germline sequence, so it may reflect a read error. This chain connects TRBV2 to TRBJ1-6; D is unresolved. Germline-derived CDR1 and CDR2 are SNHLY and FYNNEI. The CDR3 has 14 residues. In nucleotides, the CDR3 is TGTGCCAGCAGTCGACAACACTATGATTCACCCCTCCACTTT. Amino acids: CASSRQHYDSPLHF. The complete variable domain, with remaining parts taken from reference TRBV2 and TRBJ1-6, reads EPEVTQTPSHQVTQMGQEVILRCVPISNHLYFYWYRQILGQKVEFLVSFYNNEISEKSEIFDDQFSVERPDGSNFTLKIRSTKLEDSAMYFCASSRQHYDSPLHFGNGTRLTVT.

The J gene is TRBJ2-7, the V gene TRBV5-1; 14 bases fit TRBD2. V was pared by 4 bases and J by 6 bases, with 6 bases of the junction left unmatched. CDR1 and CDR2 from the germline V gene are SGHRS and YFSETQ. CDR3 size: 15 residues. CDR3 amino acids: CASSTTGLAGVEQYF. The CDR3 DNA follows: TGCGCCAGCAGCACGACGGGACTAGCGGGAGTCGAGCAGTACTTC.

The V and J genes are TRBV7-2 and TRBJ2-1; tentative D call: TRBD2 (7 bases). Germline V gene lookup returns CDR1 SGHTA and CDR2 FQGNSA. CDR3 length: 12 residues. V lost 4 bases and J 9 bases, leaving 10 bases between the germline ends. The CDR3 sequence: CASSWGGTEQFF. The CDR3 DNA reads as TGTGCCAGCAGCTGGGGGGGCACTGAGCAGTTCTTC.

This chain links TRBV25-1 with TRBJ1-4, with D maybe TRBD1 (6 bases). Trimming removed 5 bases from V and 8 bases from J, with 15 bases in between. Germline V lookup: CDR1 MGHDK, CDR2 SYGVNS. The CDR3 length is 14 residues. The CDR3 DNA follows: TGTGCCAGCAGTCCTATGACAGGAGAAGAAAAACTGTTTTTT. Translation gives CASSPMTGEEKLFF. The full variable domain, in which reference TRBV25-1 and TRBJ1-4 provide the parts outside the CDR3, is EADIYQTPRYLVIGTGKKITLECSQTMGHDKMYWYQQDPGMELHLIHYSYGVNSTEKGDLSSESTVSRIRTEHFPLTLESARPSHTSQYLCASSPMTGEEKLFFGSGTQLSVL.

The V call is TRBV6-2 or TRBV6-3, the J call TRBJ2-7, with TRBD2 matching over 8 bases. The germline CDR1 and CDR2 sequences are MNHEY and SVGEGT. V lost 6 bases to trimming and J lost 2 bases; unmatched junction nucleotides: 6. This CDR3 has 14 residues. CDR3 DNA sequence: TGTGCCAGCAGACGAGCGGGAGCCCCCTACGAGCAGTACTTC. This gives the protein CASRRAGAPYEQYF.

On this clonotype itself: A single base separates this from a much larger clone, so it may be a read error. The V and J genes are TRBV7-2 and TRBJ2-1, with 12 nucleotides matching TRBD2. CDR1 is SGHTA, CDR2 FQGNSA, per germline. Unmatched junction bases numbered 10, after V lost 2 bases and J lost 8 bases. The CDR3 loop spans 17 amino acids. CDR3 coding DNA: TGTGCCAGCAGCTTAAGTCCGACTAGCGGGAGTTGCCATGAGCAGTTCTTC. Protein: CASSLSPTSGSCHEQFF. The full variable domain, its missing parts supplied by reference TRBV7-2 and TRBJ2-1, is GAGVSQSPSNKVTEKGKDVELRCDPISGHTALYWYRQSLGQGLEFLIYFQGNSAPDKSGLPSDRFSAERTGGSVSTLTIQRTQQEDSAVYLCASSLSPTSGSCHEQFFGPGTRLTVL.

This clonotype was picked up a small number of times. This sequence joins TRBV7-8 and TRBJ2-1; D is perhaps TRBD2 (6 bases). Per germline, CDR1 SGHVS and CDR2 FQNEAQ. The CDR3 is 16 amino acids. V was trimmed by 5 bases and J by 2 bases, leaving 16 bases between them. The CDR3 region has the DNA TGTGCCAGCAGCGCAATCGGGGGAGTACCCTACAATGAGCAGTTCTTC. As protein: CASSAIGGVPYNEQFF.

This clonotype was seen a few times. J is TRBJ1-2 and V is TRBV12-3 or TRBV12-4; D call uncertain. The CDR3 sequence is 15 residues long. Trimming pared 0 bases from V and 8 bases from J, leaving 16 bases between. CDR3 nucleotide sequence: TGTGCCAGCAGTTTAGCCTTCACAGCCTCCCGAGGCTACACCTTC. It encodes CASSLAFTASRGYTF.

The rearrangement uses TRBV7-8 and TRBJ2-7; TRBD2 matches at 12 bases. The J segment lost 3 bases and the V segment lost 10 bases, leaving 7 bases of the junction unmatched. The CDR3 length is 14 residues. CDR1 is SGHVS and CDR2 is FQNEAQ in the germline V gene. DNA of the CDR3: TGTGCCACCACCCGGACTAGCGGGATCTACGAGCAGTACTTC. This encodes CATTRTSGIYEQYF. The variable domain in full, with the rest retrieved from reference TRBV7-8 and TRBJ2-7, is GAGVSQSPRYKVAKRGQDVALRCDPISGHVSLFWYQQALGQGPEFLTYFQNEAQLDKSGLPSDRFFAERPEGSVSTLKIQRTQQEDSAVYLCATTRTSGIYEQYFGPGTRLTVT.